Following are 10 T cell receptor beta chains from one sample sequenced in a study of T cells in Graves' hyperthyroidism and ophthalmopathy. Amplified TCR beta CDR3 regions derived from RNA transcripts. HTBI primers drove first-round RT-PCR of the TCR CDR3. TCRdb re-called the multiplex PCR reads with MiXCR, one entry per CDR3 protein. The sample lists 360,000 or so distinct CDR3 sequences; about 18% were seen once. The sample comprised blood. The receptors shown here come from a woman younger than 35 with Graves' hyperthyroidism.

This clonotype was recorded at least ten times. This chain joins TRBV20-1 and TRBJ2-7, with 7 bases that match TRBD1. J lost 0 bases, V lost 1 base, and 3 bases had no gene match. The CDR3 length is 14 residues. Germline CDR1 and CDR2: DFQATT and SNEGSKA (reference sequence). The CDR3 is CSARADRASYEQYF. DNA of the CDR3: TGCAGTGCTAGAGCTGACAGGGCCTCCTACGAGCAGTACTTC.

This clonotype was observed a few times. This chain connects TRBV4-1 to TRBJ1-1; D gene uncertain. The CDR3 runs to 15 residues. The V and J ends lost 0 bases and 1 base respectively, with 9 bases between them. CDR1 is MGHRA and CDR2 is YSYEKL in the germline V gene. CDR3 in amino acids: CASSQERNQNTEAFF. CDR3 bases: TGCGCCAGCAGCCAAGAACGAAACCAGAACACTGAAGCTTTCTTT.

This clonotype was counted ten times or more. V usage is TRBV6-1 and J usage is TRBJ1-1; 8 bases fit TRBD1. Germline CDR1 reads MNHNS; CDR2 reads SASEGT. Unmatched junction bases numbered 4, after V lost 4 bases and J lost 0 bases. This CDR3 is built from 15 residues. CDR3 amino acids: CASSGWTGMNTEAFF. For the CDR3, the DNA is TGTGCCAGCAGTGGCTGGACAGGGATGAACACTGAAGCTTTCTTT.

The CDR3 region has the DNA TGTGCCAGCAGCCGGATCGCGGGGGTGGGAGATACGCAGTATTTT. Residues: CASSRIAGVGDTQYF. This chain links TRBV3-1 with TRBJ2-3; TRBD2 matches 7 bases. The ends lost 4 bases at V and 5 bases at J; junction bases unmatched: 9. The CDR3 contains 15 residues. Per the germline V gene, CDR1 is LGHDT and CDR2 is YNNKEL (reference sequence).

This clonotype has at least ten counts. The rearrangement joins TRBV20-1 to TRBJ1-2; maybe TRBD1 (5 bases). Per the germline V gene, CDR1 is DFQATT and CDR2 is SNEGSKA (reference sequence). The CDR3 length is 13 residues. V shed 3 bases and J shed 4 bases, with 12 bases lying between them. CDR3 in amino acids: CSASFLGLYGYTF. CDR3 DNA: TGCAGTGCTAGTTTCTTGGGACTCTATGGCTACACCTTC.

This clonotype has a count of ten or more. The chain links TRBV20-1 to TRBJ1-1; D not certain. This CDR3 comprises 12 residues. The germline V and J ends were trimmed by 7 bases and 3 bases, with 12 bases remaining between them. The V gene's germline CDR1 is DFQATT and CDR2 SNEGSKA (reference sequence). Here the CDR3 DNA reads TGCAGTGACAAAAGACGGTACACTGAAGCTTTCTTT. This gives the protein CSDKRRYTEAFF.

This clonotype was seen at least ten times. The chain carries TRBV6-5 and TRBJ2-1; TRBD1 aligns across 7 bases. Germline V lookup: CDR1 MNHEY, CDR2 SVGAGI. The CDR3 sequence is 17 residues long. V was clipped by 2 bases and J by 7 bases; unmatched bases: 14. CDR3 sequence reads: CASSYTGQLDGLNEQFF. The CDR3 coding sequence is TGTGCCAGCAGTTACACGGGACAGCTCGATGGTTTGAATGAGCAGTTCTTC.

In this sample, this clonotype turned up many times. This chain uses TRBV2 with TRBJ1-1; D uncertain. This CDR3 is 15 amino acids long. Trimming shortened V by 8 bases and J by 0 bases, and 16 bases separated the two germline ends. Germline-derived CDR1 and CDR2 are SNHLY and FYNNEI. The CDR3 loop reads CASAIKDALNTEAFF. As DNA, the CDR3 is TGTGCCAGCGCCATCAAGGACGCCTTGAACACTGAAGCTTTCTTT. Full variable domain (outside the CDR3, taken from reference TRBV2 and TRBJ1-1): EPEVTQTPSHQVTQMGQEVILRCVPISNHLYFYWYRQILGQKVEFLVSFYNNEISEKSEIFDDQFSVERPDGSNFTLKIRSTKLEDSAMYFCASAIKDALNTEAFFGQGTRLTVV.

To note about this clonotype: Since a much larger clone is just one base distant, this may be a read error. The V and J genes are TRBV20-1 and TRBJ2-7, with a weak D call TRBD2 (6 bases). Germline values: CDR1 DFQATT, CDR2 SNEGSKA (reference sequence). The germline V and J ends were trimmed by 5 bases and 3 bases, with 17 bases remaining between them. The CDR3 loop spans 14 amino acids. The CDR3 region has the DNA TGCAGTGCTGGAGCTTTGGAGGGAATCTACGAGCAGTACTTC. It codes for CSAGALEGIYEQYF.

This clonotype counts as medium-sized. V usage is TRBV28 and J usage is TRBJ2-7, with D uncertain. The CDR3 is 11 amino acids. With 5 bases removed from V and 6 bases from J, the gap between germline ends came to 8 bases. Germline CDR1 MDHEN, CDR2 SYDVKM. The CDR3 DNA is TGTGCCAGCAGTACTATCCTCGAGCAGTACTTC. Residues: CASSTILEQYF.